This is a list of T cell receptor beta chains from one sample in a study of blood T cells in healthy people across ages. MiXCR, run by TCRdb on the 5' RACE reads, gives a single entry per CDR3 protein. In the table there are roughly 680,000 distinct CDR3 sequences, 21% of which are singletons. The sample comprised blood. The receptors were sampled from a man between 65 and 85 years old in good health. CDR3s include the opening cysteine and the closing phenylalanine or tryptophan. A D gene is named only where the DNA matches it firmly. Only part of the rows carry a size: once, few, many, or a class if the clone is expanded.

>NA|TRBJ2-7|NA|TRBV14
TGTGCCAGCAGCCAAAATTGGGGGGCCTACGAGCAGTACTTC
CASSQNWGAYEQYF
>NA|TRBJ1-1|NA|TRBV29-1
TGCAGCGTTGATCGGGGGGGAACTGAAGCTTTCTTT
CSVDRGGTEAFF
>NA|TRBJ1-4|few|TRBV5-6
TGTGCCAGCAGCCCAGGGATTCGGAATGAAAAACTGTTTTTT
CASSPGIRNEKLFF
>TRBD2|TRBJ2-4|NA|TRBV20-1
TGCAGTGCCCCGAAGGTGGGACTAGCGGGGCTAGCCAAAAACATTCAGTACTTC
CSAPKVGLAGLAKNIQYF
>TRBD2|TRBJ2-5|few|TRBV2
TGTGCCAGCAGTCTAGCGGAGGGCCAAGAGACCCAGTACTTC
CASSLAEGQETQYF
>NA|TRBJ1-1|NA|TRBV20-1
TGCAGTGCTAGAGAAGAGTTAAACACTGAAGCTTTCTTT
CSAREELNTEAFF
>TRBD2|TRBJ2-5|few|TRBV15
TGTGCCACCAGCAGAGCAATACTAGCGGCAGCCCAAGAGACCCAGTACTTC
CATSRAILAAAQETQYF
>NA|TRBJ2-5|NA|TRBV20-1
TGCAGTGCTAGTTGGCAGGGACAAGAGACCCAGTACTTC
CSASWQGQETQYF
>NA|TRBJ2-4|NA|TRBV9
TGTGCCAGTAGCGCAGGAATTCAAAACATTCAGTACTTC
CASSAGIQNIQYF
>TRBD2|TRBJ2-7|few|TRBV20-1
TGCAGTGCTAGGACTAGCGGCTACGAGCAGTACTTC
CSARTSGYEQYF
>NA|TRBJ2-7|many|TRBV5-1
TGCGCCAGCAGCTCCGGGGACGGACCCTACGAGCAGTACTTC
CASSSGDGPYEQYF
>NA|TRBJ1-6|NA|TRBV5-4
TGTGCCAGCAGCTTCTCTTTAGGGGGAAATTCACCCCTCCACTTT
CASSFSLGGNSPLHF
>NA|TRBJ2-5|few|TRBV28
TGTGCCAGCAGTATGCTAGAGGAGCAGTACTTC
CASSMLEEQYF
>NA|TRBJ1-1|NA|TRBV6-6
TGTGCCAGCAAAACAGGGAGGACTGAAGCTTTCTTT
CASKTGRTEAFF
>NA|TRBJ2-7|NA|TRBV6-1
TGTGCCAGCATTCCGGGACCGGGCTACGAGCAGTACTTC
CASIPGPGYEQYF
>TRBD1|TRBJ2-7|few|TRBV12-3/TRBV12-4
TGTGCCAGCAGACACAGGGGGGTCGGATACGAGCAGTACTTC
CASRHRGVGYEQYF
>TRBD2|TRBJ2-4|NA|TRBV4-3
TGCGCCAGCAGCCAAGTTCTAGCGGGAGGCGTAGCCAAAAACATTCAGTACTTC
CASSQVLAGGVAKNIQYF
>TRBD2|TRBJ2-7|NA|TRBV20-1
TGCAGTGCTAACCGGGAGGGCTCCTACGAGCAGTACTTC
CSANREGSYEQYF
>TRBD1|TRBJ2-5|many|TRBV20-1
TGCAGTGCTTCCCTCAGCACAGGGGCCCAGTACTTC
CSASLSTGAQYF
>NA|TRBJ2-3|few|TRBV3-1
TGTGCCAGCAGCCAAGAAAAAGCGGAGCCCACAGATACGCAGTATTTT
CASSQEKAEPTDTQYF
>NA|TRBJ1-1|NA|TRBV20-1
TGCAGTGCTCCCCGGGGCAGGGGCGCGAACACTGAAGCTTTCTTC
CSAPRGRGANTEAFF
>NA|TRBJ2-5|few|TRBV28
TGTGCCAGCAGAACAGGGAGTCGAGAGACCCAGTACTTC
CASRTGSRETQYF
>TRBD2|TRBJ2-2|NA|TRBV5-1
TGCGCCAGCAGCGAAAGACTAGCGACCACCGGGGAGCTGTTTTTT
CASSERLATTGELFF
>NA|TRBJ2-3|few|TRBV10-3
TGTGCCATCAGTGATAGGACCCAGGATATCAGTACGCAGTATTTT
CAISDRTQDISTQYF
>NA|TRBJ2-7|few|TRBV29-1
TGCAGCGTTGCCAGTCCGGGCGAGCAGTACTTC
CSVASPGEQYF
>NA|TRBJ2-7|few|TRBV6-2/TRBV6-3
TGTGCCAGCAGTTCTGCGGCTGTTACCTACGAGCAGTACTTC
CASSSAAVTYEQYF
>TRBD2|TRBJ2-7|NA|TRBV6-5
TGTGCCAGCAGTTACTCGGGGGGACTAGGCAGAGCCGAGCAGTACTTC
CASSYSGGLGRAEQYF
>NA|TRBJ2-7|few|TRBV5-6
TGTGCCAGCAGCCCCAGGGACGGAACCTCCTACGAGCAGTACTTC
CASSPRDGTSYEQYF
>TRBD1|TRBJ1-2|few|TRBV5-1
TGCGCCAGCAGCGTAGGGACAGGGCATGGCTACACCTTC
CASSVGTGHGYTF
>TRBD1|TRBJ2-6|NA|TRBV29-1
TGCAGCGTTGATCAGGGGGCTGGGGCCAACGTCCTGACTTTC
CSVDQGAGANVLTF
>TRBD1|TRBJ1-5|once|TRBV10-3
TGTGCCATCAGTGAGTCGTTCCAGGGGGGCAATCAGCCCCAGCATTTT
CAISESFQGGNQPQHF
>NA|TRBJ2-7|NA|TRBV4-3
TGCGCCAGCAGTCCCAGACCGGACAGCCACTACGAGCAGTACTTC
CASSPRPDSHYEQYF
>NA|TRBJ2-1|NA|TRBV5-5
TGTGCCAGCAGCTTGGCCGGGGCACCATCCTACAATGAGCAGTTCTTC
CASSLAGAPSYNEQFF
>TRBD1|TRBJ2-5|NA|TRBV6-2/TRBV6-3
TGTGCCAGCAGGTCGACAGGGTTAGAGACCCAGTACTTC
CASRSTGLETQYF
>TRBD2|TRBJ2-1|few|TRBV5-1
TGCGCCAGCAGCTTGCAACTAGCGGGACTCAATGAGCAGTTCTTC
CASSLQLAGLNEQFF
>NA|TRBJ2-3|few|TRBV20-1
TGCAGTGCTAGAGGGGCTAGGCTCACAGATACGCAGTATTTT
CSARGARLTDTQYF
>TRBD2|TRBJ2-4|few|TRBV6-6
TGTGCCAGCAGAACTACTAGCGGGAGGGTCAAAAACATTCAGTACTTC
CASRTTSGRVKNIQYF
>NA|TRBJ1-1|few|TRBV4-1
TGCGCCAGCAGCCAAGATTACGGGGCGTGGACTGAAGCTTTCTTT
CASSQDYGAWTEAFF
>NA|TRBJ2-2|few|TRBV3-1
TGTACCAGCAGCCAAGATCTAGGGGGGGACACCGGGGAGCTGTTTTTT
CTSSQDLGGDTGELFF
>NA|TRBJ1-3|NA|TRBV6-6
TGTGCCAGCAGAGCGACAGCCTCTGGAAACACCATATATTTT
CASRATASGNTIYF
>TRBD2|TRBJ2-1|NA|TRBV9
TGTGCCAGCAGCGTAGCTACAAGGGAGGGGCTAGCGGGGTCCTACAATGAGCAGTTCTTC
CASSVATREGLAGSYNEQFF